This TCR beta chain derives from a study of T-cell memory formation after mild COVID-19. Findings and limits, study-wide: Clones that contracted from day 15 to 85 were balanced CD4/CD8, while later expanders leaned CD4+. Confirmation of SARS-CoV-2 specificity was lacking for second-wave clones peaking day 37. Some clones that responded were present in memory (sampled pre-infection), which suggests cross-reactive memory joined.

V lost 7 bases, J lost 3 bases, and 11 bases lay in between. The CDR3 is 13 amino acids. Germline V gene lookup returns CDR1 MDHEN and CDR2 SYDVKM. In TCRdb, the 5' RACE reads were re-called with MiXCR into one record per CDR3 protein. This repertoire shows fewer than 50,000 distinct CDR3 sequences, roughly an eighth found once; its top ten account for around 26%. Notes on this clonotype: Its antigen is currently unknown.

The receptor was isolated from a man between 18 and 29 years old who had mild COVID-19 (a few samples of this study predate the infection). Cell type and time point are not known. The rearrangement uses TRBV28 and TRBJ2-3; the D gene could be TRBD1 or TRBD2 (5 bases each). Sequencing was carried out using PBMCs or a T cell subset sorted from them (not recorded which). The CDR3 sequence: CASTWGGTDTQYF. The CDR3 region has the DNA TGTGCCAGCACCTGGGGCGGGACAGATACGCAGTATTTT.